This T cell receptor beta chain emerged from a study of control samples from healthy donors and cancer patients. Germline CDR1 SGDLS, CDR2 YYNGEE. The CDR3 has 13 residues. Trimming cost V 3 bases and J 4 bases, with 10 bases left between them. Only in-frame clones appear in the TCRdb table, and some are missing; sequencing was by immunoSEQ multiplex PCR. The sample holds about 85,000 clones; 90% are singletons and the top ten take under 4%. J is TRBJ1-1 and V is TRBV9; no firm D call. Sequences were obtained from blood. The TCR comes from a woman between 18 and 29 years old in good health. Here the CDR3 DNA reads TGTGCCAGCAGCGCGGCTGAGGGCACTGAAGCTTTCTTT. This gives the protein CASSAAEGTEAFF.